Following are 3 T cell receptor beta chains from one sample sequenced in a study of T cells of healthy individuals. TCRdb re-called the 5' RACE reads through MiXCR, storing one row per CDR3 protein. The profile shows around 100,000 distinct CDR3 sequences, 17% of them singletons. These TCRs come from a human donor in good health.

This rearrangement joins TRBV7-2 to TRBJ2-3, with 7 bases lining up with TRBD1. Germline assignment: CDR1 SGHTA and CDR2 FQGNSA. J gave up 0 bases and V 3 bases, and 9 bases lay outside the gene matches. This CDR3 is built from 17 residues. This CDR3 reads CASSFDLRDRSTDTQYF. CDR3 sequence (DNA): TGTGCCAGCAGCTTCGACCTCCGGGACAGAAGCACAGATACGCAGTATTTT.

This clonotype has ten or more counts. This chain uses TRBV20-1 with TRBJ2-5, with TRBD2 identical over 11 bases. The V gene's germline CDR1 is DFQATT and CDR2 SNEGSKA (reference sequence). CDR3 length equals 21 residues. The V gene end was trimmed by 1 base and the J gene end by 5 bases; junction bases not matched to a gene: 24. CDR3 DNA sequence: TGCAGTGCTAGAGCTGGCAGTAAAGACGGGGTAGCGGGAGGGCCTTGGGAGACCCAGTACTTC. It specifies CSARAGSKDGVAGGPWETQYF.

This clonotype was observed at least ten times. The chain employs TRBV28 and TRBJ2-7, with D maybe TRBD2 (5 bases). The CDR3 is 13 residues long. Per the germline V gene, CDR1 is MDHEN and CDR2 is SYDVKM. V lost 8 bases and J lost 1, with 12 bases in between. Written as DNA, the CDR3 is TGTGCCAGCGGCGCGGGCGTGTCCTACGAGCAGTACTTC. It is translated as CASGAGVSYEQYF.